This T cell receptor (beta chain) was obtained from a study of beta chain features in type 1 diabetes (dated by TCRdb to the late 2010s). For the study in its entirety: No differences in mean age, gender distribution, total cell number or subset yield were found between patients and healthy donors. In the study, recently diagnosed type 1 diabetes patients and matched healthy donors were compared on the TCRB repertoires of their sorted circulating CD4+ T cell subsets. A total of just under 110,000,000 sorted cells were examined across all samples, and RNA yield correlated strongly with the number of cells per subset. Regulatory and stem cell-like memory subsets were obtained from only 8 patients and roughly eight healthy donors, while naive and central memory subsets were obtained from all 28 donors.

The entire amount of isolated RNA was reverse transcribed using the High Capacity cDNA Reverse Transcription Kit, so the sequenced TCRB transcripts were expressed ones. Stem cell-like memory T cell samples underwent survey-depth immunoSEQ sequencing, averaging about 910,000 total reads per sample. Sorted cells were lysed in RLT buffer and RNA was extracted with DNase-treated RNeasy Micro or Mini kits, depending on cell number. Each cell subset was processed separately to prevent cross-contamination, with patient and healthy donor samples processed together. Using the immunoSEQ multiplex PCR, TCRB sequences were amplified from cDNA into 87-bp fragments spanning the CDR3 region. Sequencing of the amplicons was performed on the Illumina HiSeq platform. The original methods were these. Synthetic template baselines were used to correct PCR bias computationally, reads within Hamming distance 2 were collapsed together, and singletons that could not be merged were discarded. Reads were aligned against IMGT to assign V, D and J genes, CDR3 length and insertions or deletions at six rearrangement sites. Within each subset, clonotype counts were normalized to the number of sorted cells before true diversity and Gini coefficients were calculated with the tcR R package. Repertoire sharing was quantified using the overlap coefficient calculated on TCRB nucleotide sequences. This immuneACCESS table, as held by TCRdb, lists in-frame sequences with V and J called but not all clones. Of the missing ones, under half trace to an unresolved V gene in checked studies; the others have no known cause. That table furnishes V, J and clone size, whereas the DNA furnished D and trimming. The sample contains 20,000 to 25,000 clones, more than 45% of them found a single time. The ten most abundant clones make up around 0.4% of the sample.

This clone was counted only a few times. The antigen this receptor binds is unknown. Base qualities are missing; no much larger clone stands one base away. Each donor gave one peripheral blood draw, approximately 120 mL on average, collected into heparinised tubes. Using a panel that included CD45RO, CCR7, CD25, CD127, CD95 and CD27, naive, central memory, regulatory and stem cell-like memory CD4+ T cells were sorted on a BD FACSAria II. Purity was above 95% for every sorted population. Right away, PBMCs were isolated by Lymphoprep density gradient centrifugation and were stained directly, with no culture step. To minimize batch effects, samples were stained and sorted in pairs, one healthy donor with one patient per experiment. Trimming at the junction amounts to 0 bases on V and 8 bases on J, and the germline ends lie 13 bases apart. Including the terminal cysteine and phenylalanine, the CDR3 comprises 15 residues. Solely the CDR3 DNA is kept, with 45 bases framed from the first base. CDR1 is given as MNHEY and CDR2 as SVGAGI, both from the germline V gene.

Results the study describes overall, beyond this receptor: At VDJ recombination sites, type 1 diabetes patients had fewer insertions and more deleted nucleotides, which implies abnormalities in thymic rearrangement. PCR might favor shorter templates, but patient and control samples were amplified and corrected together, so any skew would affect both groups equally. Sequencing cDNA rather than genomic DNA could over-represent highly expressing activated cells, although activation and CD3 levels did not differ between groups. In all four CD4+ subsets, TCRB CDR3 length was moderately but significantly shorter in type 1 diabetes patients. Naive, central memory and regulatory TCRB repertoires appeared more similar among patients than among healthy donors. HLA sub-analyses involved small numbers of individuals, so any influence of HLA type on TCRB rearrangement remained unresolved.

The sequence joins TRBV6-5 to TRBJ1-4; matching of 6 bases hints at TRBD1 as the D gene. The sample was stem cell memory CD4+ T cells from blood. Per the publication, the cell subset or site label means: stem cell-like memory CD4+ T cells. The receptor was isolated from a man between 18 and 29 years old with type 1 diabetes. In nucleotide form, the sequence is TGTGCCAGCAGTTACTCGGGGGGGGCGGGGGAAAAACTGTTTTTT. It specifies CASSYSGGAGEKLFF.